Following are 25 T cell receptor beta chains from one sample sequenced in a study of cytomegalovirus exposure and HLA in healthy donors (TCRdb year 2017). Libraries were constructed by the immunoSEQ multiplex PCR assay. For the multiplex PCR, a mixture combining 60 forward primers for TCR Vbeta segments and 13 reverse primers for TCR Jbeta segments was used. TCRdb retrieved this table from immuneACCESS and kept in-frame rearrangements only. Not all clones are present; in checked studies, unresolved V genes account for under half, and no reason is known for the remainder. This sample holds some 190,000 clones; approximately 80% were observed only once. In total, the top ten clones hold about 3.1% of the sample. The sequenced material came from PBMCs. The receptors here all came from a female donor in good health and CMV-seronegative.

Only a few counts were recorded for this clone. An end of the junction does not agree with germline; a read error may underlie this. This chain joins TRBV7-9 and TRBJ2-3; TRBD2 is a possible D gene (5 bases). The CDR3 has 17 residues. The germline V gene encodes CDR1 SEHNR and CDR2 FQNEAQ (reference sequence). CDR3 amino acids: CSSSLVLGMWEQDTQYF. The CDR3 coding sequence is TGTTCCAGCAGCTTAGTATTGGGTATGTGGGAGCAAGATACGCAGTATTTT. The variable domain in full, completed from reference TRBV7-9 and TRBJ2-3, reads DTGVSQNPRHKITKRGQNVTFRCDPISEHNRLYWYRQTLGQGPEFLTYFQNEAQLEKSRLLSDRFSAERPKGSFSTLEIQRTEQGDSAMYLCSSSLVLGMWEQDTQYFGPGTRLTVL.

The chain employs TRBV30 and TRBJ1-5; D ambiguous. Deletions cut 4 bases from V and 3 bases from J, with 16 bases between. This CDR3 has 15 amino acids. The germline CDR1 and CDR2 sequences are GTSNPN and SVGIG (reference sequence). The CDR3, as DNA: TGTGCCTGGACCCTCCGGGGAGGGATCAATCAGCCCCAGCATTTT. This gives the protein CAWTLRGGINQPQHF.

CDR3 residues: CASRGRGEQYF. CDR3 bases: TGTGCCAGCAGGGGTAGGGGTGAGCAGTACTTC. This chain uses TRBV27 with TRBJ2-7; a possible D gene is TRBD1 (5 bases). There are 11 residues in the CDR3. Deletions cut 6 bases from V and 7 bases from J, with 10 bases between. Germline V gives CDR1 MNHEY, CDR2 SMNVEV (reference sequence).

The count of this clone is one. The rearrangement uses TRBV5-5 and TRBJ2-3, with D perhaps matching TRBD2 (6 bases). The CDR3 loop spans 15 amino acids. Trimming took 0 bases from V and 2 from J, leaving 10 bases between them. Germline V gene data show CDR1 as SGHKS and CDR2 as YYEKEE (reference sequence). CDR3 in amino acids: CASSLGGDHTDTQYF. The CDR3 DNA reads TGTGCCAGCAGCTTGGGCGGGGATCACACAGATACGCAGTATTTT.

By its share, this clone is medium-sized. The V call is TRBV5-1, the J call TRBJ2-5; D perhaps matches TRBD2 (5 bases). From germline, CDR1 is SGHRS and CDR2 YFSETQ. Trimming took 3 bases from V and 5 from J, leaving 17 bases between them. The CDR3 is 15 residues long. The CDR3, as DNA: TGCGCCAGCAGCTCTACACTTTCCACGGGGGAGACCCAGTACTTC. Protein product: CASSSTLSTGETQYF.

As for this clone: Other DNA sequences of this sample code for an identical CDR3. The CDR3 nucleotides are TGCGCCAGCAGCTTGCAGGGCTCCTACAATGAGCAGTTCTTC. Translation: CASSLQGSYNEQFF. This chain joins TRBV5-1 and TRBJ2-1; a possible D gene is TRBD1 (5 bases). V lost 1 base and J lost 0, with 5 bases in between. CDR3 length equals 14 residues. Germline V gene lookup returns CDR1 SGHRS and CDR2 YFSETQ.

This clone was observed a few times. The chain employs TRBV28 and TRBJ2-1; no reliable D call. The CDR3 has 13 amino acids. V shed 6 bases and J shed 0 bases, with 6 bases lying between them. Looked up from germline, CDR1 is MDHEN and CDR2 is SYDVKM. CDR3 loop: CASSWSSYNEQFF. The DNA of the CDR3 is TGTGCCAGCAGCTGGAGCTCCTACAATGAGCAGTTCTTC.

This chain uses TRBV11-1 with TRBJ2-7, with TRBD2 matching 11 bases. V shed 3 bases, J shed 5 bases, and the junction held 3 bases outside the gene matches. This CDR3 spans 14 amino acids. Germline assignment: CDR1 SGHAT and CDR2 FQDESV (reference sequence). Written as DNA, the CDR3 is TGTGCCAGCAGCTTTAGCGGGAGGGCCCACGAGCAGTACTTC. It is translated as CASSFSGRAHEQYF.

The CDR3 region has the DNA TGTGCCAGCACGAGGGAGAGGGCCCTCACAGATACGCAGTATTTT. Protein: CASTRERALTDTQYF. The chain has TRBV2 and TRBJ2-3; the D gene is possibly TRBD2 (5 bases). The germline gives CDR1 SNHLY, CDR2 FYNNEI. The CDR3 has 15 residues. The germline V and J ends were trimmed by 7 bases and 2 bases, with 16 bases remaining between them.

The genes are TRBV29-1 and TRBJ1-1; a possible D gene is TRBD1 (5 bases). The CDR3 covers 13 residues. V shed 8 bases and J shed 6 bases, with 19 bases lying between them. Germline CDR1 SQVTM, CDR2 ANQGSEA. In DNA form, the CDR3 reads TGCAGCTCCCGGACAAACCCGGGCGCTGAAGCTTTCTTT. As protein: CSSRTNPGAEAFF.

This chain uses TRBV7-9 with TRBJ2-3; 10 bases agree with TRBD1. Germline V gene lookup returns CDR1 SEHNR and CDR2 FQNEAQ (reference sequence). J lost 5 bases, V lost 6 bases, and 17 bases had no gene match. The CDR3 is 18 amino acids. The CDR3 spells CASRAQGTGAGRRDTQYF. Here the CDR3 DNA reads TGTGCCAGCAGGGCACAGGGGACAGGGGCCGGGAGAAGAGATACGCAGTATTTT.

This chain connects TRBV11-2 to TRBJ2-7; TRBD1 aligns across 7 bases. The CDR3 consists of 14 residues. Germline CDR1 reads SGHAT; CDR2 reads FQNNGV. V was pared by 1 base and J by 3 bases, with 3 bases of the junction left unmatched. The CDR3 DNA follows: TGTGCCAGCAGCTTAGTGGGACAGTACTACGAGCAGTACTTC. It is translated as CASSLVGQYYEQYF.

V and J are TRBV6-5 and TRBJ2-7, with D possibly TRBD1 on 6 matching bases. This CDR3 has 14 amino acids. CDR1 and CDR2 (germline): MNHEY, SVGAGI. Trimming removed 0 bases from V and 2 bases from J, with 8 bases in between. The CDR3 coding sequence is TGTGCCAGCAGTTACTCCCGGGACACCTACGAGCAGTACTTC. Its translation: CASSYSRDTYEQYF.

J is TRBJ1-5 and V is TRBV6-1; no clear D gene. This CDR3 region has 16 residues. In germline, CDR1 is MNHNS, CDR2 SASEGT. The ends were cut back, 2 bases at V and 2 bases at J, with 13 bases in the middle. CDR3 nucleotide sequence: TGTGCCAGCAGTGAAATCGTCACGAGTGGCAATCAGCCCCAGCATTTT. It yields the protein CASSEIVTSGNQPQHF.

This clone was seen a few times. The J gene is TRBJ1-6, the V gene TRBV19; D ambiguous. V was pared by 1 base and J by 0 bases, with 10 bases between. The CDR3 length is 17 residues. CDR1 is LNHDA, CDR2 SQIVND, per germline (reference sequence). In nucleotides, the CDR3 is TGTGCCAGTAGTATAGGAGGTCCGAGCTCCTATAATTCACCCCTCCACTTT. This encodes CASSIGGPSSYNSPLHF. Using reference TRBV19 and TRBJ1-6 for the parts outside the CDR3, the full variable domain is DGGITQSPKYLFRKEGQNVTLSCEQNLNHDAMYWYRQDPGQGLRLIYYSQIVNDFQKGDIAEGYSVSREKKESFPLTVTSAQKNPTAFYLCASSIGGPSSYNSPLHFGNGTRLTVT.

The V and J genes are TRBV7-2 and TRBJ1-4, with 7 bases that match TRBD1. This CDR3 has 15 residues. Germline V gene data show CDR1 as SGHTA and CDR2 as FQGNSA. J gave up 4 bases and V 4 bases, and 6 bases lay outside the gene matches. This chain's CDR3 is CASSSYRGGNEKLFF. The CDR3 nucleotides read TGTGCCAGCAGCTCCTACAGGGGAGGTAATGAAAAACTGTTTTTT.

This chain connects TRBV11-2 to TRBJ2-1; the D is unclear. The CDR3 runs 14 residues. CDR1 and CDR2 from the germline V gene are SGHAT and FQNNGV. V was cut by 1 base and J by 6 bases, with 10 bases left in between. CDR3 residues: CASSLGLPPNEQFF. In DNA, the CDR3 is TGTGCCAGCAGCTTAGGTCTTCCCCCCAATGAGCAGTTCTTC.

In this sample, this clone turned up once. V and J are TRBV29-1 and TRBJ1-4, with TRBD1 matching over 7 bases. The CDR3 runs to 13 residues. The germline CDR1 and CDR2 sequences are SQVTM and ANQGSEA. The V gene end was trimmed by 6 bases and the J gene end by 7 bases; junction bases not matched to a gene: 8. CDR3 loop: CSVKQGFFEKLFF. In DNA, the CDR3 is TGCAGCGTGAAACAGGGGTTTTTTGAAAAACTGTTTTTT.

This clone was seen repeatedly, ten times or more. V and J are TRBV4-1 and TRBJ2-1, with D maybe TRBD2 (5 bases). The germline CDR1 and CDR2 sequences are MGHRA and YSYEKL. The V and J ends lost 5 bases and 10 bases respectively, with 18 bases between them. The CDR3 is made up of 14 amino acids. CDR3 amino acids: CASSDPGLPQEQFF. CDR3 DNA sequence: TGCGCCAGCAGCGACCCCGGACTCCCCCAGGAGCAGTTCTTC.

The chain has TRBV12-5 and TRBJ1-2, with 7 bases lining up with TRBD1. Germline CDR1 reads LGHNT; CDR2 reads FRNRAP. The junction had 16 bases not matched to a gene; V was cut back by 6 bases and J by 3 bases. The CDR3 has 17 residues. The CDR3 DNA reads TGTGCTAGTGGAGTCAGGACAGGCCCCAACGTTCACTATGGCTACACCTTC. Protein product: CASGVRTGPNVHYGYTF.

This rearrangement joins TRBV5-1 to TRBJ2-7; the match to TRBD1 covers 7 bases. The V gene's germline CDR1 is SGHRS and CDR2 YFSETQ. This CDR3 contains 14 residues. J lost 6 bases, V lost 0 bases, and 6 bases had no gene match. The CDR3 here is CASSLATGAFEQYF. In nucleotides, the CDR3 is TGCGCCAGCAGCTTGGCCACAGGGGCCTTCGAGCAGTACTTC.

The chain recombines TRBV27 with TRBJ2-7; 8 bases map to TRBD2. The CDR3 totals 14 residues. The germline V gene has CDR1 MNHEY and CDR2 SMNVEV (reference sequence). Trimming took 9 bases from V and 4 from J; bases not matched to a gene: 11. CDR3 in amino acids: CASSVAGQSYEQYF. CDR3 nucleotides: TGTGCCAGTTCCGTAGCGGGACAAAGTTACGAGCAGTACTTC.

In its sample, this clone was seen once. This CDR3 is CASSQELAGVEIEQFF. The DNA for the CDR3 is TGTGCCAGCAGCCAAGAATTAGCGGGAGTAGAAATTGAGCAGTTCTTC. The J gene is TRBJ2-1, the V gene TRBV14; 9 bases fit TRBD2. Germline values: CDR1 SGHDN, CDR2 FVKESK. The CDR3 is made up of 16 amino acids. The V segment lost 0 bases and the J segment 9 bases; nucleotides outside the gene matches: 9.

The J gene is TRBJ1-4, the V gene TRBV21-1; TRBD1, the table's D call, was not compared with the DNA. TRBV21-1 is a pseudogene. The CDR3 is 15 residues long. CDR3 nucleotide sequence: TGTGCCAGCAGCCGAACCGGGACAAAGAATGAAAAACTGTTTTTT. It codes for CASSRTGTKNEKLFF.

The gene calls are TRBV11-3 and TRBJ2-1; TRBD2 matches 8 bases. The CDR3 totals 15 residues. Germline V gene sequence: CDR1 SGHNT, CDR2 YENEEA. With 7 bases clipped from V and 6 bases from J, the junction kept 11 bases outside the gene matches. This chain's CDR3 is CASTPNGGAINEQFF. The CDR3 DNA is TGTGCCAGCACCCCCAACGGGGGGGCTATCAATGAGCAGTTCTTC. Supplemented by reference TRBV11-3 and TRBJ2-1, the full variable domain reads EAGVVQSPRYKIIEKKQPVAFWCNPISGHNTLYWYLQNLGQGPELLIRYENEEAVDDSQLPKDRFSAERLKGVDSTLKIQPAELGDSAVYLCASTPNGGAINEQFFGPGTRLTVL.